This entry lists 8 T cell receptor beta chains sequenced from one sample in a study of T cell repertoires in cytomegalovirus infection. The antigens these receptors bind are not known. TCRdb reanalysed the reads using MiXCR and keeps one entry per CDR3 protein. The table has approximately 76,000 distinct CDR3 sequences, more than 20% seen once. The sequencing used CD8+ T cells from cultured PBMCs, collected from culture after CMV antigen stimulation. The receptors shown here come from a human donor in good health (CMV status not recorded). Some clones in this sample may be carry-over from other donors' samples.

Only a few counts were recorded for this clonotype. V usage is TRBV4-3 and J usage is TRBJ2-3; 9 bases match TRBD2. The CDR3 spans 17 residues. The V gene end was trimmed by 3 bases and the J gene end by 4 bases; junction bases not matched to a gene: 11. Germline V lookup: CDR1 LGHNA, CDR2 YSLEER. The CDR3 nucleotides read TGCGCCAGCAGCCAGCTGTCTAGCGGGGTTGCCCCAGATACGCAGTATTTT. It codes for CASSQLSSGVAPDTQYF.

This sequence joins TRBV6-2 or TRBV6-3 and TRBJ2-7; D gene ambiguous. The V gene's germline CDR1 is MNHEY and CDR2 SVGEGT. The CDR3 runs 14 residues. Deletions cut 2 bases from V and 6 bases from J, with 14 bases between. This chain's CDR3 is CASSYGENPLEQYF. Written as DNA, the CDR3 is TGTGCCAGCAGTTACGGGGAAAACCCCCTCGAGCAGTACTTC.

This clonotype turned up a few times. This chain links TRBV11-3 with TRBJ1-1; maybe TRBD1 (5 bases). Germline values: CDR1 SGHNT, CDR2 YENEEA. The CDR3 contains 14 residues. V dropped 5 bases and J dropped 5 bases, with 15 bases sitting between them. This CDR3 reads CASSPFMRGTEAFF. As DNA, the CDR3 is TGTGCCAGCAGCCCCTTCATGAGGGGAACTGAAGCTTTCTTT.

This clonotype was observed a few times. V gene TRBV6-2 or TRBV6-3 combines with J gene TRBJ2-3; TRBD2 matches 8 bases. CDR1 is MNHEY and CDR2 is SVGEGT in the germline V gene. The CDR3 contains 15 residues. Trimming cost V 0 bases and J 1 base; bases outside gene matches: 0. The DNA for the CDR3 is TGTGCCAGCAGTTACTCGACTAGCGGCACAGATACGCAGTATTTT. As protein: CASSYSTSGTDTQYF.

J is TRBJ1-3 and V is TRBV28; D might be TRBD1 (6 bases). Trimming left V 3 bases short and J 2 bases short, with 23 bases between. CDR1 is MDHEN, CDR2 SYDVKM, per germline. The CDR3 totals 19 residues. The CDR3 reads CASSFRALWGASAGNTIYF. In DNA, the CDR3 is TGTGCCAGCAGTTTTAGGGCACTTTGGGGGGCAAGTGCTGGAAACACCATATATTTT.

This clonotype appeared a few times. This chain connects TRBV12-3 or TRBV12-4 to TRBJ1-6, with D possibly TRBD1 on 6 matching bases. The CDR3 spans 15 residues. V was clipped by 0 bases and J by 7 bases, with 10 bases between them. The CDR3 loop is CASSLALGANSPLHF. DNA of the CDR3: TGTGCCAGCAGTTTAGCGCTGGGGGCCAATTCACCCCTCCACTTT.

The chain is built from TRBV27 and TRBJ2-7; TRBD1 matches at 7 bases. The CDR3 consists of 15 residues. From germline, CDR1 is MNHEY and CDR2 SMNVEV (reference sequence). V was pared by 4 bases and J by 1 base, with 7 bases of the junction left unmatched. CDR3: CASSSNPTGSYEQYF. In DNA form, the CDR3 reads TGTGCCAGCAGTTCTAACCCGACAGGGTCCTACGAGCAGTACTTC.

The CDR3 here is CATSRDRGYNSPLHF. The CDR3 bases are TGTGCCACCAGCAGAGATCGGGGTTATAATTCACCCCTCCACTTT. V gene TRBV15 combines with J gene TRBJ1-6; D gene ambiguous. Trimming removed 0 bases from V and 4 bases from J, with 7 bases in between. Germline V gene data show CDR1 as LNHNV and CDR2 as YYDKDF (reference sequence). The CDR3 extends over 15 amino acids.